The sequence of this T cell receptor beta chain was determined in a study of T cell changes during pregnancy in multiple sclerosis. This CDR3 has 14 residues. Germline values: CDR1 MDHEN, CDR2 SYDVKM. The V segment lost 10 bases and the J segment 6 bases; nucleotides outside the gene matches: 11. Clones were read by immunoSEQ multiplex PCR, and TCRdb kept only the in-frame ones, dropping some. The table shows tens of thousands of clones, with around nine tenths occurring only once. Material: peripheral blood, obtained after pregnancy. This chain connects TRBV28 to TRBJ1-5, with 8 bases aligning to TRBD1. The receptor was derived from a female donor in good health, enrolled as a control in a pregnancy study. The CDR3 spells CATRDRTEGQPQHF. The CDR3 DNA sequence: TGTGCCACCCGGGACAGGACTGAAGGTCAGCCCCAGCATTTT.